The present TCR beta chain was sequenced within a study of cytomegalovirus exposure and HLA in healthy donors. The PCR used 60 Vbeta and 13 Jbeta primers. Measured with immunoSEQ multiplex PCR; TCRdb has only the in-frame clones, and not every one. Found here are 110,000 or so clones, approximately 83% of them singletons; the top ten hold about 2.7%. V lost 5 bases, J lost 9 bases, and 17 bases lay in between. Germline CDR1 MNHEY, CDR2 SMNVEV (reference sequence). This CDR3 has 15 residues. Source material: PBMCs. This clonotype was sampled from a woman aged 18-29 years in good health and CMV-seronegative. The rearrangement uses TRBV27 and TRBJ1-6; D is perhaps TRBD1 (6 bases). The CDR3 nucleotides are TGTGCCAGCAGTCCTACAGGGTCAGGCGCTTCACCCCTCCACTTT. This sequence encodes CASSPTGSGASPLHF.